This T cell receptor (beta chain) stems from a study of T cells in tuberculosis. Turning to the study itself: This South African cohort compared adolescents with or without latent tuberculosis against adults with active tuberculosis. Study-level findings and limits: Active tuberculosis patients had shorter CDR3-alpha; the beta difference was nonsignificant. Samples were chosen by availability of cryopreserved specimens.

Clones were read by immunoSEQ multiplex PCR, and TCRdb kept only the in-frame ones, dropping some. Seen here are around 35,000 clones, roughly 92% observed once, and the top ten hold 6% to 7.5%. As regards this clone: Antigen unknown.

On average around 100,000 T cells per donor were immunosequenced. The source is a donor between 10 and 35 years old with latent tuberculosis or without tuberculosis infection. Sequenced sample: PBMCs.

CDR3 sequence (DNA): TGTGCCAGCAGCCCTATGGGACAGGGAGTCAACGAGCAGTACTTC. Residues: CASSPMGQGVNEQYF. V usage is TRBV7-3 and J usage is TRBJ2-7; 9 bases fit TRBD1. Germline V gene data show CDR1 as SGHTA and CDR2 as FQGTGA. After removal of 5 bases from V and 5 bases from J, the junction contained 10 bases not matched to a gene. This CDR3 comprises 15 residues. Combining the CDR3 with reference TRBV7-3 and TRBJ2-7 gives the whole variable domain GAGVSQTPSNKVTEKGKYVELRCDPISGHTALYWYRQSLGQGPEFLIYFQGTGAADDSGLPNDRFFAVRPEGSVSTLKIQRTERGDSAVYLCASSPMGQGVNEQYFGPGTRLTVT.